The sequence of this TCR beta chain was determined in a study of T cell changes during pregnancy in multiple sclerosis. This CDR3 contains 17 residues. Trimming cost V 4 bases and J 8 bases; bases outside gene matches: 14. Germline V lookup: CDR1 SGDLS, CDR2 YYNGEE. Libraries were prepared by immunoSEQ multiplex PCR; TCRdb keeps only in-frame clonotypes and omits some of them. The table has around 50,000 clones, 90% to 95% seen once. The sequenced sample was CD8+ T cells from peripheral blood mononuclear cells, obtained in the first trimester of pregnancy. The source is a female donor with multiple sclerosis, enrolled in a pregnancy study. The rearrangement links TRBV9 to TRBJ2-2; 10 nucleotides line up with TRBD2. CDR3 in amino acids: CASSLESGRAPGGELFF. DNA of the CDR3: TGTGCCAGCAGCCTAGAGAGCGGGAGGGCCCCCGGGGGGGAGCTGTTTTTT.